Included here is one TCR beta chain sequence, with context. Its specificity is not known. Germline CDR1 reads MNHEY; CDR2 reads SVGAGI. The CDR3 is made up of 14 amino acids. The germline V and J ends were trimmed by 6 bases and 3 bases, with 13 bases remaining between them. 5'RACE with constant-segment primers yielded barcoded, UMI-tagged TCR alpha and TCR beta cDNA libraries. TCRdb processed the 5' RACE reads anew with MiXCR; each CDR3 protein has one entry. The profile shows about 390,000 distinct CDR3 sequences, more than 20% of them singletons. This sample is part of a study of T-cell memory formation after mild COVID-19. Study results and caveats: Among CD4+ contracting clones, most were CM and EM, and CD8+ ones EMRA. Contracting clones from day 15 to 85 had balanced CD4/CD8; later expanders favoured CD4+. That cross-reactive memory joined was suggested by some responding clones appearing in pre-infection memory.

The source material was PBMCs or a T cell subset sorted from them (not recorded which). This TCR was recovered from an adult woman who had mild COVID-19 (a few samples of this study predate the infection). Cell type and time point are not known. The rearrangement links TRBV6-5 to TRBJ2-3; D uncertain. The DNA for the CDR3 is TGTGCCAGCAGCAAGCATGGGTGGACAGATACGCAGTATTTT. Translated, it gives CASSKHGWTDTQYF.